This is a list of T cell receptor beta chains from one sample in a study of control samples from healthy donors and cancer patients. Clones were sequenced by immunoSEQ multiplex PCR, and TCRdb holds only the in-frame ones, with some missing. This sample has fewer than 95,000 clones, with about 85% found just once. The specimen sequenced was blood. Source of these receptors: a man aged 25 to 40 in good health. CDR3s leave out the opening cysteine and the closing phenylalanine or tryptophan. The order of the fields is J gene, V gene, CDR3 protein.

>TRBJ1-4|TRBV28
ASSFQGGNEKLF
>TRBJ2-1|TRBV3-1/TRBV3-2
ASSHSGGGYNEQF
>TRBJ2-2|TRBV2
ANSDDTLGVF
>TRBJ2-7|TRBV12-3/TRBV12-4
ASSWASDEQY
>TRBJ1-5|TRBV6-4
ASSEQGNQPQH
>TRBJ1-2|TRBV7-9
ASSLGGFYGYT
>TRBJ1-1|TRBV6-5
ASRDRDPEAF
>TRBJ2-4|TRBV5-1
ASSLAAGTAKNIQY
>TRBJ2-7|TRBV6-1
ASSEGTGPYEQY
>TRBJ1-1|TRBV5-1
ASSLRLSNTEAF
>TRBJ2-5|TRBV7-2
ASSPRYSGGQETQY
>TRBJ1-5|TRBV7-6
ASREDNDSNQPQH
>TRBJ1-1|TRBV7-9
ASSLTVNTEAF
>TRBJ1-2|TRBV29-1
SVGTLGSYGYT
>TRBJ1-4|TRBV20-1
SASPPGANEKLF
>TRBJ2-7|TRBV5-8
ASSLVLRGAYEQY
>TRBJ1-1|TRBV5-1
ASSLAQGTEAF
>TRBJ2-7|TRBV11-2
ASSPAGTGSYEQY
>TRBJ1-5|TRBV19
ASRDRGRRNQPQH
>TRBJ1-4|TRBV4-1
ASSQERTEKLF
>TRBJ1-2|TRBV25-1
ASTKQGGYGYT
>TRBJ2-7|TRBV6-5
ASSYGGQGFDEQY
>TRBJ1-5|TRBV6-5
ASTVGDQPQH
>TRBJ1-4|TRBV29-1
SSRDRVEKLF
>TRBJ1-5|TRBV7-9
ASSLGNQPQH
>TRBJ1-4|TRBV25-1
ASSESGRGLEKLF
>TRBJ2-1|TRBV15
ATSRDVAGVNEQF
>TRBJ2-3|TRBV7-9
ASSWEERGWYDTQY
>TRBJ2-1|TRBV28
ASTSRDEQF
>TRBJ1-4|TRBV5-5
ASSITGPNPTTNEKLF
>TRBJ2-7|TRBV7-9
ASSPGLSSYEQY
>TRBJ2-2|TRBV6-5
ASRQGNTGELF
>TRBJ2-7|TRBV19
ASRRQGDTEQY
>TRBJ2-4|TRBV28
ASSFTASLAKNIQY
>TRBJ1-2|TRBV12-3/TRBV12-4
ASSSTGGRGYT
>TRBJ2-1|TRBV19
ASSIPGLGFDQQF
>TRBJ2-1|TRBV29-1
SATTRQGARDEQF